This T cell receptor beta chain was identified in a study of cytomegalovirus exposure and HLA in healthy donors (dated by TCRdb to about 2017). About the study as a whole: In an earlier analysis of approximately 500 of the donors, 250 to 350 Gb of sequence data and approximately 100 million unique TCR beta sequences from 180 million or so T cells were reported. Among some 400 genotyped donors of the cohort, an average of approximately 220,000 unique TCR beta nucleotide sequences was sequenced per donor, of which roughly 18% were non-productive. In addition to the first cohort of about 650 subjects, a separate validation cohort of around 110 different subjects was used. About 300 gigabases of sequencing data and tens of millions of unique TCR sequences were included in an early release covering around 600 HLA-typed donors. Alongside the repertoire data, information on donor age, sex, ethnicity and CMV serostatus was compiled. HLA typing included class I and class II loci at four-digit resolution. The study was designed to test whether signatures of past pathogen exposure could be identified by cataloging public T cell receptors. In an earlier analysis of roughly 580 of the donors, high-throughput TCR beta sequencing was used to judge whether each TCR beta V gene segment behaved as functional or pseudogenic. Roughly five DR-DQ haplotypes were handled as single units for association and clustering because linkage in the cohort was strong. Every discovery cohort repertoire had been produced on one sequencing platform. Rather than using new phenotypic data, the later analysis identified candidate immune exposures from TCR beta sequences and from how often those sequences occurred across donors. Using immunosequencing, the study profiled T cell repertoires from about 620 subjects and related those repertoires to cytomegalovirus serostatus. In a later analysis, previously published TCR beta repertoires from several hundred donors were re-analyzed and high-resolution HLA genotyping was added so that TCR occurrence patterns could be studied. Typing coverage differed by locus: A, B, C, DRB1 and DQB1 were typed in about 629-630 donors, DQA1 in about 500, DPA1 in approximately 600, and DPB1 in just under 490. Genome-wide SNP genotypes for about three fifths of the roughly 670 donors were used in a later genetic analysis, which treated that subset as a discovery cohort. To predict cytomegalovirus infection status, the study brought together high-throughput TCR immunosequencing, statistical association of individual TCRs with disease status, and machine learning. Of the roughly 400 genotyped donors, around 81% fell in the genetic ancestry cluster associated with self-reported Caucasian donors.

Trimming removed 1 base from V and 1 base from J, leaving 10 bases between the germline ends. Reading from cysteine to phenylalanine, the CDR3 counts 15 amino acids. Solely the CDR3 DNA is kept, with 45 bases framed from the first base. CDR1 and CDR2 were assigned from the germline V gene as SGHVS and FNYEAQ. Preparation of the library involved the immunoSEQ multiplex PCR assay. For the multiplex PCR, a mixture combining 60 forward primers for TCR Vbeta segments and 13 reverse primers for TCR Jbeta segments was used. The CDR3 region of rearranged TCR beta genes was amplified from genomic DNA with a multiplex PCR assay. The amplified TCR beta libraries were sequenced on the Illumina HiSeq System as 87-base-pair reads. Turning to the authors' computational methods: In a later analysis, 77 million or so unique TCR beta chains were counted across the 650 to 700 repertoires, and approximately 9.9 million of these chains were shared by at least two donors. A nearest-neighbor algorithm error-corrected the raw reads and collapsed the reads into unique sequences, merging closely related sequences to remove PCR and sequencing errors. V, D and J gene segments were assigned by aligning CDR3 sequences to IMGT reference sequences. Each retained sequence needed at least a six-nucleotide match to both a V gene segment and a J gene segment. Rearrangements were called productive when the CDR3 lacked stop codons and stayed in frame with V and J; all others were non-productive. Following IMGT convention, CDR3 was defined as the stretch from the second conserved V-encoded cysteine to the conserved J-encoded phenylalanine. In an earlier analysis of approximately 590 of the donors, sequences lacking an unambiguous match to a single V gene segment were excluded. In an earlier analysis of 450 to 700 of the donors, V segments were called functional above 56.7% productive rearrangements and were called segregating when the between-donor standard deviation exceeded 5%. A statistical classification framework was built for diagnosing cytomegalovirus status from the catalog of TCR beta chain sequences. A later analysis assigned V and J genes by comparing TCR nucleotide sequences with IMGT/GENE-DB human TR gene sequences. In a later analysis, CDR3 sequences and most-parsimonious VDJ recombination scenarios were assigned using the TCRdist pipeline. In a later analysis, each TCR beta chain was defined by its CDR3 amino acid sequence together with its V-gene family, and reads without a unique V-gene family were excluded. As a way to deal with suspected cross-contamination and a sequencing artifact, a later analysis dropped 592 nucleotide sequences that were highly shared and had low generation probability. In a later analysis, a clonal expansion index was calculated for each public chain from normalized within-repertoire ranks of inferred template counts. Generation probabilities in a later analysis came from a VDJ recombination model fitted to out-of-frame rearrangements, and those results were checked against IGoR. A later analysis scored TCR-TCR, TCR-HLA and TCR-CMV co-occurrence with hypergeometric tests, applying a repertoire-size bias correction to TCR pairs. To estimate false discovery rates, a later analysis permuted the HLA or CMV assignments 20 times. A later analysis grouped co-occurring TCRs with DBSCAN, adding TCRdist sequence similarity when clustering within HLA-allele-positive subsets. Co-occurrence clustering excluded repertoires with fewer than 30,000 or more than 120,000 public chains, plus five with anomalous nucleotide sharing. Not all clones reach the TCRdb copy of this immuneACCESS table, which keeps in-frame sequences only. Checked studies attribute under half of the gap to unresolved V genes and leave the rest unexplained. D and trimming were read from the DNA, whereas the V and J calls and clone size are those reported in that table. A total of 130,000 or so clones appear in this sample, around 8.5% of them only once. The ten largest make up 5.5% of the sample.

In total, 500 to 700 healthy bone marrow donors made up the cohort. At the time of sampling, every cohort member was nominally healthy, though immune exposures that went unrecorded were likely present. The donor was CMV seronegative and belonged to the group of 320 or so seronegative cohort members. Every donor gave a peripheral blood sample, and the peripheral blood mononuclear cells from that sample were used for TCR beta sequencing. Genomic DNA was extracted from the blood cell samples with the Qiagen DNeasy Blood Extraction Kit. Findings and caveats that apply to the study as a whole: Cytomegalovirus status was reported to be diagnosed by the classifier with high specificity and sensitivity in both the original and validation cohorts. In the study, 150 to 200 TCR beta chains were listed as associated with cytomegalovirus. In vitro tests confirmed that three of the cytomegalovirus-associated TCR beta chains recognize cytomegalovirus antigens. Roughly 15 rarely observed V segments, including chromosome 9 orphons, were excluded from the earlier analysis of approximately 500 of the donors because counts were too low. When HLA alleles, especially DR and DQ, strongly co-occurred, attributing TCR associations to individual alleles was difficult. Broadly in line with IMGT annotations, most TCR beta V segments showed up in productive rearrangements about 87% or about 30% of the time in an earlier analysis of 587 of the donors. Some IMGT-functional V segments, including TRBV6-2 and TRBV6-3, could not be distinguished by the 87-base-pair reads and were therefore excluded. An association between a missense DCLRE1C variant and V-gene and J-gene trimming of TCR beta chains was found in a later genetic analysis and replicated in an independent cohort. A later genetic analysis reported fewer N-insertions in productive TCRs among donors in an Asian-associated ancestry cluster than the roughly 670-donor mean. In a later analysis, several top co-occurrence clusters were reported to appear linked to parvovirus B19, influenza, CMV and Epstein-Barr virus. Sequencing depth was assumed to be roughly uniform across donors in the presence/absence analyses, though that assumption may not hold. Because HLA typing was unavailable for some donors at each locus, only the typed subset was used in association tests. The only immune exposure information available for the cohort was CMV serostatus. Linkage disequilibrium might explain the correlated functional status among segregating V segments, but an unknown experimental factor could not be ruled out. A further reported finding was that TCR beta sequences accurately predicted the HLA-A and HLA-B alleles for most subjects in the first cohort. In a later analysis, HLA-associated TCR beta chains showed more clonal expansion and lower generation probabilities than non-associated chains that were equally common. A later analysis found that TCR association rates varied across HLA loci, with DRB1 alleles showing the most associated TCRs and HLA-C alleles the fewest. Only TCR beta chains were sequenced in this cohort, and the absence of alpha or paired-chain data limited detectable features. A group of highly shared sequence variants was considered likely to be a technical artifact of the sequencing pipeline. In a later analysis, most CMV-associated TCR beta chains were found to appear HLA-restricted, with HLA associations seemingly driven largely by CMV exposure. In a later analysis, 15,000 to 20,000 TCR beta sequences were associated with specific HLA alleles at a false discovery rate of 0.05. While some public TCRs were present in many individuals, most TCR sequences turned up only very rarely across donors. The authors suggested that the approach could potentially be generalized to other disease states and immunological phenotypes.

A few counts support this clone. Its antigen has not been determined. Base qualities are not recorded, but no much larger clone differs from it by a single base. The specimen was PBMCs. The receptor's source is a man in his forties in good health and CMV-seronegative. The chain was built from TRBV7-6 and TRBJ1-1; the D segment cannot be called with confidence. The nucleotide sequence is given as TGTGCCAGCAGCTTAGTTCCGGGTCAGAACACTGAAGCTTTCTTT. This yields the protein CASSLVPGQNTEAFF. Supplemented by the reference TRBV7-6 and TRBJ1-1 proteins around the CDR3, the complete variable domain is GAGVSQSPRYKVTKRGQDVALRCDPISGHVSLYWYRQALGQGPEFLTYFNYEAQQDKSGLPNDRFSAERPEGSISTLTIQRTEQRDSAMYRCASSLVPGQNTEAFFGQGTRLTVV.